These 12 T cell receptor beta chains came from one sample sequenced in a study of blood T cells in healthy people across ages. Sample-barcoded 5' priming and a J-beta primer mix drove a second PCR of 7 to 11 cycles. TCRdb reprocessed the 5' RACE reads via MiXCR and lists one record per CDR3 protein. Among some 710,000 distinct CDR3 sequences listed, about 46% were seen once. What was sequenced was blood. The receptors shown here come from a man older than 75 in good health.

The rearrangement uses TRBV10-3 and TRBJ2-1; D unresolved. This CDR3 is 12 amino acids long. Between the trimmed V and J ends, which lost 3 bases and 7 bases, there was a span of 7 bases. Per the germline V gene, CDR1 is ENHRY and CDR2 is SYGVKD. The CDR3 DNA follows: TGTGCCATCAGTGACCTGGCGAATGAGCAGTTCTTC. This codes for CAISDLANEQFF.

The V call is TRBV20-1, the J call TRBJ2-7; no clear D. Germline values: CDR1 DFQATT, CDR2 SNEGSKA (reference sequence). The length of the CDR3 is 12 residues. V was trimmed by 3 bases and J by 1 base, leaving 7 bases between them. The CDR3: CSASTVSYEQYF. The CDR3 DNA reads as TGCAGTGCTAGCACAGTTTCCTACGAGCAGTACTTC.

The table lists this clonotype with a few counts. The DNA of the CDR3 is TGTGCCAGCAGTTCTGGACTCATCACAGATACGCAGTATTTT. Protein: CASSSGLITDTQYF. The chain has TRBV6-2 or TRBV6-3 and TRBJ2-3, with D possibly TRBD2 on 5 matching bases. Looked up from germline, CDR1 is MNHEY and CDR2 is SVGEGT. V was clipped by 4 bases and J by 2 bases, with 10 bases between them. The CDR3 extends over 14 amino acids.

Note on this clonotype: It may be a read error: a sequence one base away is much more abundant. J is TRBJ1-6 and V is TRBV27, with D possibly being TRBD1 (6 bases). The germline CDR1 and CDR2 sequences are MNHEY and SMNVEV (reference sequence). The CDR3 sequence is 15 residues long. For the CDR3, the DNA is TGTGCCTGCAGTTTAGGCAGGGGTTATAATTCACCCCTCCACTTT. Translated: CACSLGRGYNSPLHF.

The V gene is TRBV30, the J gene TRBJ2-5; maybe TRBD2 (5 bases). The tail of the sequence fits TRBJ2-7 better, so the J call may be wrong. Germline V gives CDR1 GTSNPN, CDR2 SVGIG (reference sequence). This CDR3 region has 15 residues. The chain's CDR3 is CAWSVKSLAVGEQYF. The DNA for the CDR3 is TGTGCCTGGAGTGTTAAGAGTCTAGCAGTCGGCGAGCAGTACTTC.

This sequence joins TRBV7-2 and TRBJ2-7, with TRBD1 as a possible D gene (6 bases). CDR1 SGHTA and CDR2 FQGNSA come from the germline V gene. This CDR3 is 14 amino acids long. The V end lost 2 bases, the J end lost 7 bases, and 15 bases lay between the germline ends. CDR3 DNA sequence: TGTGCCAGCAGCTTAAACAAGGGGGACAATGAGCAGTACTTC. It codes for CASSLNKGDNEQYF. Full variable domain (remainder filled in from reference TRBV7-2 and TRBJ2-7): GAGVSQSPSNKVTEKGKDVELRCDPISGHTALYWYRQSLGQGLEFLIYFQGNSAPDKSGLPSDRFSAERTGGSVSTLTIQRTQQEDSAVYLCASSLNKGDNEQYFGPGTRLTVT.

J is TRBJ2-7 and V is TRBV10-2, with TRBD1 matching over 10 bases. The germline V gene encodes CDR1 WSHSY and CDR2 SAAADI. V lost 8 bases and J lost 5; bases outside the gene matches: 12. The CDR3 is 15 residues long. CDR3 protein: CASRPPGQGMHEQYF. For the CDR3, the DNA is TGCGCCAGCCGACCCCCGGGACAGGGGATGCACGAGCAGTACTTC.

The J gene is TRBJ2-7, the V gene TRBV18; possibly TRBD2 for D (6 bases). The CDR3 is 14 amino acids. V shed 3 bases and J shed 2 bases, with 11 bases lying between them. The germline gives CDR1 KGHSH, CDR2 LQKENI. The CDR3 DNA reads as TGTGCCAGCTCACCTGACGGGAGAGCCTACGAGCAGTACTTC. It is translated as CASSPDGRAYEQYF.

This chain links TRBV20-1 with TRBJ1-2, with TRBD1 identical over 10 bases. Germline CDR1 DFQATT, CDR2 SNEGSKA (reference sequence). V lost 6 bases and J lost 8; bases outside the gene matches: 9. The CDR3 covers 13 residues. CDR3 in amino acids: CSAQTGGARGYTF. The DNA of the CDR3 is TGCAGTGCCCAGACAGGGGGCGCACGGGGCTACACCTTC.

This chain connects TRBV11-2 to TRBJ1-2; no definite D call. V shed 2 bases and J shed 8 bases, with 15 bases lying between them. The CDR3 contains 14 residues. Germline values: CDR1 SGHAT, CDR2 FQNNGV. The DNA for the CDR3 is TGTGCCAGCAGCTTATCCCGGGTCGGTAGGGGCTACACCTTC. It translates to CASSLSRVGRGYTF.

V usage is TRBV30 and J usage is TRBJ2-3; 8 bases are a match to TRBD1. The trim removed 7 bases at V and 10 bases at J, leaving 7 bases unmatched. The length of the CDR3 is 11 residues. CDR1 GTSNPN and CDR2 SVGIG come from the germline V gene (reference sequence). CDR3 loop: CAFSPGQAQYF. CDR3 sequence (DNA): TGTGCCTTTTCTCCGGGACAGGCGCAGTATTTT.

There are many counts of this clonotype. This chain joins TRBV28 and TRBJ2-3; 8 bases are shared with TRBD2. V trimming: 5 bases; J trimming: 6 bases; junction bases outside the gene matches: 10. The CDR3 has 15 residues. The germline V gene encodes CDR1 MDHEN and CDR2 SYDVKM. The CDR3 sequence: CASSLIGREVDTQYF. CDR3 DNA sequence: TGTGCCAGCAGTCTTATCGGGAGGGAAGTTGATACGCAGTATTTT.